This TCR beta chain was documented in a study of blood T cell repertoires in COVID-19. Under the authors' procedure: Estimation of nucleated cell counts relied on the amplification of reference gene primers. Using immunoSEQ multiplex PCR, the repertoire was profiled, and TCRdb retains in-frame clones only, with some absent. D and trimming were read from the DNA, whereas the V and J calls and clone size are those reported in that table. This sample has nearly 110,000 clones; over 60% occur once, and the top ten carry approximately 6.2%. V was pared by 5 bases and J by 7 bases, with 1 base of the junction left unmatched. This CDR3 comprises 13 residues. Germline values: CDR1 SQVTM, CDR2 ANQGSEA. This clone appeared once.

Sequencing input: peripheral blood. This chain links TRBV29-1 with TRBJ1-6; 11 positions agree with TRBD1. The receptor's source is a man older than 75 with COVID-19, enrolled during active disease. The CDR3 here is CSVRDRGNSPLHF. The CDR3 region has the DNA TGCAGCGTTAGGGACAGGGGGAATTCACCCCTCCACTTT.